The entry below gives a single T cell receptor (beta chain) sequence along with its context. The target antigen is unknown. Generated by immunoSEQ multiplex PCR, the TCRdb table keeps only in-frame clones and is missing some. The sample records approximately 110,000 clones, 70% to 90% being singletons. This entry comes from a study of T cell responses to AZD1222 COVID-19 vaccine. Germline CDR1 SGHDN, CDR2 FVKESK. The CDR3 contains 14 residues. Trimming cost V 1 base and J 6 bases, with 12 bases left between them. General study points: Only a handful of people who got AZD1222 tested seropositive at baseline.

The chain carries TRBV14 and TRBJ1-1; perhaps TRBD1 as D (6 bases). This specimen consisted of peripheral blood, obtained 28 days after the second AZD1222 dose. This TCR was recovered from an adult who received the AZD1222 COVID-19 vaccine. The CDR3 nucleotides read TGTGCCAGCAGCCAAGCAGGGGTTGTTCCTGAAGCTTTCTTT. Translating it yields CASSQAGVVPEAFF.